This TCR beta chain was documented in a study of cytomegalovirus exposure and HLA in healthy donors (dated by TCRdb to about 2017). At the level of the whole study: An earlier analysis of 587 of the donors reported 250 to 300 Gb of sequence data and 117 million unique TCR beta sequences from 150 million to 200 million T cells. Four to six DR-DQ haplotypes were handled as single units for association and clustering, since linkage in the cohort was strong. The aim of the study was to test whether cataloging public T cell receptors could identify signatures of past pathogen exposure. The study used immunosequencing to profile the T cell repertoires of approximately 690 subjects and linked those repertoires to cytomegalovirus serostatus. Among roughly 400 genotyped donors of the cohort, an average of around 220,000 unique TCR beta nucleotide sequences was sequenced per donor, of which roughly 18% were non-productive. Donor age, sex, ethnicity and CMV serostatus were collected together with the repertoire data. Every discovery cohort repertoire had been produced on one sequencing platform. To study patterns of TCR occurrence, a later analysis re-analyzed previously published TCR beta repertoires from 666 donors and added high-resolution HLA genotyping. Both class I and class II loci were covered by HLA typing, at four-digit resolution. Typing coverage differed by locus: A, B, C, DRB1 and DQB1 were typed in roughly 620-640 donors, DQA1 in 500 to 550, DPA1 in some 610, and DPB1 in just under 480. In a later genetic analysis, genome-wide SNP genotypes for about three fifths of the roughly 670 donors were used, and that subset was treated as a discovery cohort. An earlier analysis of fewer than 750 of the donors used high-throughput TCR beta sequencing to judge whether each TCR beta V gene segment behaved as functional or pseudogenic. Approximately 300 gigabases of sequencing data and approximately 92 million unique TCR sequences made up an early release that covered approximately 700 HLA-typed donors. Among the roughly 400 genotyped donors, about 83% belonged to the genetic ancestry cluster associated with self-reported Caucasian donors. A separate validation cohort of 100 to 150 different subjects was used in addition to the roughly 720-subject first cohort. In the later analysis, no new phenotypic data were used to find candidate immune exposures; instead, reliance was placed on TCR beta sequences and their occurrence across donors. To predict cytomegalovirus infection status, the study brought together high-throughput TCR immunosequencing, statistical association of individual TCRs with disease status, and machine learning.

Worth noting for this clone: What antigen it recognizes has not been identified. One base away there is no much larger clone; base qualities are not given.

Preparation of the library involved the immunoSEQ multiplex PCR assay. For the multiplex PCR, a mixture combining 60 forward primers for TCR Vbeta segments and 13 reverse primers for TCR Jbeta segments was used. A multiplex PCR assay on genomic DNA amplified the CDR3 region of rearranged TCR beta genes. The amplified TCR beta libraries were sequenced on the Illumina HiSeq System as 87-base-pair reads. The original methods were these. A later analysis counted tens of millions of unique TCR beta chains across the 700 or so repertoires, and around 9.9 million of these chains were shared by at least two donors. To remove PCR and sequencing errors, raw reads were error-corrected and collapsed into unique sequences using a nearest-neighbor algorithm that merged closely related sequences. To assign V, D and J gene segments, CDR3 sequences were aligned to IMGT reference sequences. For a sequence to be retained, a match of at least six nucleotides was required to both a V gene segment and a J gene segment. A rearrangement was called productive if the CDR3 had no stop codons and remained in frame with V and J, and every other rearrangement was called non-productive. Following IMGT convention, CDR3 was defined as the stretch from the second conserved V-encoded cysteine to the conserved J-encoded phenylalanine. Sequences without an unambiguous match to a single V gene segment were excluded from the earlier analysis of approximately 560 of the donors. An earlier analysis of 587 of the donors called V segments functional above 56.7% productive rearrangements and segregating when the between-donor standard deviation exceeded 5%. A statistical classification framework was developed to diagnose cytomegalovirus status using the catalog of TCR beta chain sequences. In a later analysis, TCR nucleotide sequences were compared against IMGT/GENE-DB human TR gene sequences so that V and J genes could be assigned. A later analysis assigned CDR3 sequences and most-parsimonious VDJ recombination scenarios with the TCRdist pipeline. In a later analysis, every TCR beta chain was defined by the combination of its CDR3 amino acid sequence and its V-gene family, and reads without a unique V-gene family were dropped. To address suspected cross-contamination and a sequencing artifact, a later analysis removed 592 highly shared, low-generation-probability nucleotide sequences. In a later analysis, a clonal expansion index was calculated for each public chain from normalized within-repertoire ranks of inferred template counts. A later analysis computed generation probabilities with a VDJ recombination model fitted to out-of-frame rearrangements, and checked the results against IGoR. In a later analysis, TCR-TCR, TCR-HLA and TCR-CMV co-occurrence was scored with hypergeometric tests, and a repertoire-size bias correction was applied to TCR pairs. False discovery rates were estimated in a later analysis by permuting HLA or CMV assignments 20 times. In a later analysis, co-occurring TCRs were grouped with DBSCAN, and TCRdist sequence similarity was added when clustering was performed within HLA-allele-positive subsets. For co-occurrence clustering, repertoires with fewer than 30,000 or more than 120,000 public chains were excluded, along with about five repertoires with anomalous nucleotide sharing. The clones in this table, taken by TCRdb from immuneACCESS, are in-frame only. Not every clone is retained; where verified, under half of the shortfall comes from an unresolved V gene, and the cause of the rest is unknown. V and J calls plus clone size are reproduced from that table; the DNA served to infer D and trimming. A total of 160,000 or so clones appear in this sample, approximately 70% of them only once. The top ten clonotypes cover 4.7% of the sample.

The cohort consisted of hundreds of healthy bone marrow donors. At the time of sampling, all cohort members were nominally healthy, though unrecorded immune exposures were likely present. The donor was CMV seropositive and belonged to the group of more than 250 seropositive cohort members. Each donor provided a peripheral blood sample, and peripheral blood mononuclear cells were used for TCR beta sequencing. The Qiagen DNeasy Blood Extraction Kit was used to extract genomic DNA from the blood cell samples. The paper as a whole reports these results and caveats: An association between a missense DCLRE1C variant and V-gene and J-gene trimming of TCR beta chains was found in a later genetic analysis and replicated in an independent cohort. At a false discovery rate of 0.05, a later analysis linked around 15,000 TCR beta sequences to specific HLA alleles. In this cohort, only TCR beta chains were sequenced, and detectable features were limited by the absence of alpha or paired-chain data. In a later analysis, the rate of TCR association differed among HLA loci, with DRB1 alleles having the most associated TCRs and HLA-C alleles having the fewest. Roughly uniform sequencing depth across donors was assumed in presence/absence analyses, although this assumption may not hold. Because HLA typing was missing for some donors at each locus, association tests included only the typed subset. The classifier was reported to diagnose cytomegalovirus status with high specificity and sensitivity in both the original and validation cohorts. CMV serostatus was the only immune exposure information available for the cohort. When HLA alleles, especially DR and DQ, strongly co-occurred, attributing TCR associations to individual alleles was difficult. A later analysis reported that several top co-occurrence clusters appeared linked to parvovirus B19, influenza, CMV and Epstein-Barr virus. In a later analysis, HLA-associated TCR beta chains showed more clonal expansion and lower generation probabilities than non-associated chains that were equally common. The authors suggested that the approach could potentially be extended to other disease states and immunological phenotypes. According to a later genetic analysis, donors in an Asian-associated ancestry cluster had fewer N-insertions in productive TCRs than the roughly 670-donor mean. Some IMGT-functional V segments, including TRBV6-2 and TRBV6-3, could not be told apart with the 87-base-pair reads, so those segments were excluded. Linkage disequilibrium might explain the correlated functional status among segregating V segments, but an unknown experimental factor could not be ruled out. Most CMV-associated TCR beta chains appeared to be HLA-restricted in a later analysis, and the HLA associations seemed to be driven largely by CMV exposure. The earlier analysis of almost 600 of the donors excluded roughly 17 rarely observed V segments, including chromosome 9 orphons, because counts were too low. A few of the identified cytomegalovirus-associated TCR beta chains were confirmed in vitro to be specific for cytomegalovirus antigens. An earlier analysis of approximately 540 of the donors showed that most TCR beta V segments appeared in productive rearrangements either about 87% or about 30% of the time, which broadly matched IMGT annotations. A total of 150 or so TCR beta chains were listed by the study as associated with cytomegalovirus. Most TCR sequences were observed very rarely across donors, whereas some public TCRs were present in many individuals. A further reported finding was that TCR beta sequences accurately predicted the HLA-A and HLA-B alleles for most subjects in the first cohort. The sequencing pipeline was judged likely to have produced a cluster of highly shared sequence variants as a technical artifact.

Taken from the germline V gene, the CDR1 and CDR2 loops are SGHDT and YYEEEE. Relative to germline, V is missing 0 bases and J is missing 3 bases, with 6 bases of the junction outside any gene match. Including the terminal cysteine and phenylalanine, the CDR3 comprises 16 residues. Only the CDR3 DNA is retained, 48 bases long and in frame from the first base. The V gene is TRBV5-6 and the J gene is TRBJ2-3, with 8 junctional bases fitting TRBD2. The receptor was isolated from a man in his late teens or twenties in good health and CMV-seropositive. Source material: PBMCs. The DNA reads TGTGCCAGCAGCTTGGGAGGCGGGAGGTTGACAGATACGCAGTATTTT. The resulting protein is CASSLGGGRLTDTQYF.